These 16 T cell receptor beta chains were all obtained from the same sample, sequenced in a study of blood T cell repertoires in COVID-19 (dated by TCRdb to about 2020). Library preparation used the immunoSEQ multiplex PCR assay. TCRdb obtained this table from immuneACCESS and retained in-frame rearrangements with V and J assigned. These tables miss some clones; where compared with another copy, unresolved V genes account for less than half of the shortfall, and the remainder is unexplained. Across this sample there are about 120,000 clones, with 85% to 90% seen only once. About 8% of the sample comes from the top ten. Source material: peripheral blood. These receptors were collected from a man aged 70 or older who had recovered from COVID-19.

This clone was seen only a few times. The chain couples TRBV12-3 or TRBV12-4 to TRBJ2-7; D may be TRBD1 (5 bases). The CDR3 loop spans 13 amino acids. Trimming removed 7 bases at V and 0 bases at J, with 10 bases between. CDR3 residues: CASTRRDSYEQYF. In DNA, the CDR3 is TGTGCCAGCACCCGCAGGGACTCCTACGAGCAGTACTTC.

The CDR3 sequence is CASSRQGVGEQYF. CDR3 bases: TGTGCCAGCAGCAGACAGGGGGTTGGCGAGCAGTACTTC. The chain recombines TRBV6-5 with TRBJ2-7; the match to TRBD1 covers 9 bases. Germline trimming cut 6 bases from V and 6 bases from J; bases unmatched to any gene: 6. The germline CDR1 and CDR2 sequences are MNHEY and SVGAGI. The CDR3 is 13 amino acids.

CDR3 in amino acids: CASSQYQTSGGAGNEQFF. CDR3 sequence (DNA): TGTGCCAGCAGCCAATACCAAACTAGCGGGGGGGCGGGAAATGAGCAGTTCTTC. The V call is TRBV4-2, the J call TRBJ2-1, with 13 positions matching TRBD2. The CDR3 is 18 amino acids. CDR1 is LGHNA, CDR2 YNFKEQ, per germline. J gave up 7 bases and V 2 bases, and 11 bases lay outside the gene matches.

The V gene is TRBV27, the J gene TRBJ2-2; 11 bases are shared with TRBD2. The CDR3 totals 18 residues. V was clipped by 6 bases and J by 5 bases; unmatched bases: 14. Per the germline V gene, CDR1 is MNHEY and CDR2 is SMNVEV (reference sequence). In DNA form, the CDR3 reads TGTGCCAGCAGCCCCTTAGCGGGAGGGCCAGGGGAAACCGGGGAGCTGTTTTTT. It translates to CASSPLAGGPGETGELFF.

CDR3 nucleotides: TGTGCCAGCAGCTTGGGACAGACCCAAGAGACCCAGTACTTC. Its protein is CASSLGQTQETQYF. The gene calls are TRBV5-4 and TRBJ2-5; a possible D gene is TRBD1 (5 bases). The V gene lost 0 bases and the J gene lost 1 base, with 7 bases spanning the gap. CDR1 and CDR2 (germline): SGHNT, YYREEE (reference sequence). This CDR3 has 14 amino acids.

This clone appeared once. V usage is TRBV23-1 and J usage is TRBJ1-6; 11 bases are a match to TRBD1. TRBV23-1 qualifies as an ORF whose function is uncertain. This CDR3 comprises 17 residues. The V and J ends lost 0 bases and 7 bases, in that order; junction bases with no gene match: 5. The CDR3 loop is CASSQSCRDRGNSPLHF. Here the CDR3 DNA reads TGCGCCAGCAGTCAATCTTGCCGGGACAGGGGGAATTCACCCCTCCACTTT.

This chain uses TRBV7-2 with TRBJ1-2, with 9 bases aligning to TRBD1. The CDR3 contains 13 residues. The trim removed 4 bases at V and 8 bases at J, leaving 5 bases unmatched. CDR1 is SGHTA and CDR2 is FQGNSA in the germline V gene. The CDR3 region is CASSSYRGLGYTF. The CDR3 DNA reads as TGTGCCAGCAGCTCGTACAGGGGGCTAGGCTACACCTTC.

This chain connects TRBV3-1 (or the pseudogene TRBV3-2) to TRBJ2-5, with 8 bases fitting TRBD2. The CDR3 is 17 amino acids. V lost 3 bases to trimming and J lost 0 bases; unmatched junction nucleotides: 9. The germline V gene has CDR1 LGHDT and CDR2 YNNKEL (reference sequence). The CDR3 DNA reads as TGTGCCAGCAGCCACGTCCGCGGCGGGGGGTACCAAGAGACCCAGTACTTC. It codes for CASSHVRGGGYQETQYF.

The chain couples TRBV7-2 to TRBJ1-2; 8 nucleotides match TRBD1. This CDR3 is 13 amino acids long. With 5 bases clipped from V and 8 bases from J, the junction kept 7 bases outside the gene matches. The V gene's germline CDR1 is SGHTA and CDR2 FQGNSA. CDR3 DNA sequence: TGTGCCAGCAGCACCAGGACAGGGCCCGGCTACACCTTC. Its protein product is CASSTRTGPGYTF.

CDR3 region: CASSQEPSEYNEQFF. In DNA form, the CDR3 reads TGCGCCAGCAGCCAAGAACCTAGCGAGTACAATGAGCAGTTCTTC. The chain joins TRBV4-3 to TRBJ2-1; possible D gene TRBD2, 6 bases. Germline V lookup: CDR1 LGHNA, CDR2 YSLEER. Trimming took 0 bases from V and 4 from J, leaving 10 bases between them. CDR3 length equals 15 residues.

This clone has just a few counts. The V and J genes are TRBV19 and TRBJ1-2; TRBD1 agrees at 9 bases. CDR1 is LNHDA, CDR2 SQIVND, per germline (reference sequence). CDR3 length: 13 residues. V lost 2 bases and J lost 8; bases outside the gene matches: 3. The CDR3 loop reads CASSITGGRGYTF. The CDR3 bases are TGTGCCAGTAGTATAACAGGGGGCCGCGGCTACACCTTC.

This clone was observed a handful of times. The chain couples TRBV11-2 to TRBJ2-5; TRBD1 agrees at 7 bases. The germline V gene encodes CDR1 SGHAT and CDR2 FQNNGV. This CDR3 is 16 amino acids long. J lost 7 bases, V lost 4 bases, and 15 bases had no gene match. The CDR3 sequence: CASSSEGGAYRGTQYF. CDR3 bases: TGTGCCAGCAGCTCCGAAGGGGGCGCCTATAGGGGGACCCAGTACTTC.

The chain recombines TRBV19 with TRBJ1-5; D gene uncertain. The length of the CDR3 is 14 residues. Germline assignment: CDR1 LNHDA and CDR2 SQIVND (reference sequence). V was clipped by 3 bases and J by 4 bases, with 10 bases between them. This chain's CDR3 is CASSINRPNQPQHF. CDR3 DNA sequence: TGTGCCAGTAGTATTAACAGACCGAATCAGCCCCAGCATTTT.

The V and J genes are TRBV11-2 and TRBJ2-7; D not resolved. Between the trimmed V and J ends, which lost 0 bases and 5 bases, there was a span of 8 bases. The CDR3 has 13 amino acids. Looked up from germline, CDR1 is SGHAT and CDR2 is FQNNGV. CDR3 in DNA: TGTGCCAGCAGCTTAGATCGAGCCCACGAGCAGTACTTC. It encodes CASSLDRAHEQYF. Complete variable domain (other parts from reference TRBV11-2 and TRBJ2-7): EAGVAQSPRYKIIEKRQSVAFWCNPISGHATLYWYQQILGQGPKLLIQFQNNGVVDDSQLPKDRFSAERLKGVDSTLKIQPAKLEDSAVYLCASSLDRAHEQYFGPGTRLTVT.

The chain joins TRBV20-1 to TRBJ2-7; weak D call: TRBD1 (7 bases). Trimming removed 3 bases from V and 6 bases from J, with 9 bases in between. The CDR3 contains 11 residues. The germline V gene has CDR1 DFQATT and CDR2 SNEGSKA (reference sequence). CDR3 nucleotide sequence: TGCAGTGCTAGCCAGGGGGGCGAGCAGTACTTC. As protein: CSASQGGEQYF.

The chain joins TRBV29-1 to TRBJ2-2; D is perhaps TRBD1 (5 bases). From germline, CDR1 is SQVTM and CDR2 ANQGSEA. There are 14 residues in the CDR3. V was trimmed by 4 bases and J by 6 bases, leaving 15 bases between them. CDR3 coding DNA: TGCAGCGTTGCTCAGGGAAGGGGATCCGGGGAGCTGTTTTTT. Its protein product is CSVAQGRGSGELFF.